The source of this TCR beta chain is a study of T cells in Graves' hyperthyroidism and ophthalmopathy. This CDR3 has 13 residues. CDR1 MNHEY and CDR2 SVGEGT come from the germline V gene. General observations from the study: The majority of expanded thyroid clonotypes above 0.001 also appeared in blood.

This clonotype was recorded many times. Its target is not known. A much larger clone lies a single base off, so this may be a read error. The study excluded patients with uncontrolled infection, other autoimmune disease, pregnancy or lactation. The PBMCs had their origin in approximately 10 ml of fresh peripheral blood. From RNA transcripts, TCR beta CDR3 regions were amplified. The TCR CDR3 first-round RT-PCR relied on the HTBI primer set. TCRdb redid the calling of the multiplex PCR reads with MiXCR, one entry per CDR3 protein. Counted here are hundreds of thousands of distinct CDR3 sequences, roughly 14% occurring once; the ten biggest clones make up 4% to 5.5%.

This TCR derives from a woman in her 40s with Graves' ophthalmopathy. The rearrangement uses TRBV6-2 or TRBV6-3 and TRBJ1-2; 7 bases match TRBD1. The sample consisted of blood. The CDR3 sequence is CATRTGANCGYTF. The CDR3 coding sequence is TGTGCCACTCGGACAGGAGCTAACTGTGGCTACACCTTC.